Following are 10 T cell receptor beta chains from one sample sequenced in a study. TCRdb re-called the RT-PCR reads through MiXCR, storing one row per CDR3 protein. The data show approximately 720,000 distinct CDR3 sequences, with approximately 15% seen just once and 3.6% held by the top ten. Sequenced input: memory CD4+ T cells from blood. The receptors were sampled from a female donor in good health, serving as a healthy control.

The chain carries TRBV5-1 and TRBJ2-5; D gene ambiguous. The CDR3 runs to 14 residues. The ends were cut back, 0 bases at V and 0 bases at J, with 6 bases in the middle. Germline-derived CDR1 and CDR2 are SGHRS and YFSETQ. CDR3 bases: TGCGCCAGCAGCTTGGAGTGGGACCAAGAGACCCAGTACTTC. Translation: CASSLEWDQETQYF.

The J gene is TRBJ1-6, the V gene TRBV20-1, with a weak D call TRBD1 (5 bases). Per the germline V gene, CDR1 is DFQATT and CDR2 is SNEGSKA (reference sequence). The CDR3 is 15 amino acids. With 6 bases removed from V and 0 bases from J, the gap between germline ends came to 12 bases. The CDR3 DNA follows: TGCAGTGCCCAGGGTACCGGCTCCTATAATTCACCCCTCCACTTT. It translates to CSAQGTGSYNSPLHF.

The sample holds many counts of this clonotype. The rearrangement uses TRBV27 and TRBJ1-1; 7 bases are a match to TRBD1. There are 15 residues in the CDR3. V lost 0 bases and J lost 1; bases outside the gene matches: 2. CDR1 and CDR2 from the germline V gene are MNHEY and SMNVEV (reference sequence). CDR3 region: CASSLSGTANTEAFF. In DNA form, the CDR3 reads TGTGCCAGCAGTTTATCAGGGACAGCGAACACTGAAGCTTTCTTT.

In its sample, this clonotype was seen many times. The chain is built from TRBV20-1 and TRBJ2-7, with D perhaps TRBD1 (5 bases). Trimming left V 4 bases short and J 2 bases short, with 12 bases between. CDR1 and CDR2 (germline): DFQATT, SNEGSKA (reference sequence). CDR3 size: 13 residues. CDR3 nucleotides: TGCAGTGCTACCCGGACACTCCCCTACGAGCAGTACTTC. Protein sequence: CSATRTLPYEQYF.

The DNA for the CDR3 is TGTGCCTGGAGTGCTGGGACAGGGAACGGAAACACCATATATTTT. Translation gives CAWSAGTGNGNTIYF. The J gene is TRBJ1-3, the V gene TRBV30; TRBD1 aligns across 9 bases. In germline, CDR1 is GTSNPN, CDR2 SVGIG (reference sequence). The trim removed 1 base at V and 4 bases at J, leaving 5 bases unmatched. The CDR3 runs to 15 residues.

There are a few counts of this clonotype. J is TRBJ1-1 and V is TRBV20-1; the match to TRBD1 covers 9 bases. Per germline, CDR1 DFQATT and CDR2 SNEGSKA (reference sequence). CDR3 size: 16 residues. Germline trimming cut 5 bases from V and 0 bases from J; bases unmatched to any gene: 10. CDR3 protein: CSARKQGATMNTEAFF. As DNA, the CDR3 is TGCAGTGCTCGAAAACAGGGGGCTACTATGAACACTGAAGCTTTCTTT.

This clonotype was observed a few times. This may arise from a read error, as a much more abundant clone is one base away. CDR3 protein: CASSYSGYQPQHF. In DNA, the CDR3 is TGTGCCAGCAGTTACTCGGGGTATCAGCCCCAGCATTTT. This sequence joins TRBV6-2 or TRBV6-3 and TRBJ1-5, with D unclear. The CDR3 spans 13 residues. The ends were cut back, 0 bases at V and 5 bases at J, with 5 bases in the middle. Germline CDR1 and CDR2: MNHEY and SVGEGT.

The table lists this clonotype with many counts. The chain recombines TRBV27 with TRBJ2-1; the D gene could be TRBD1 or TRBD2 (5 bases each). The germline gives CDR1 MNHEY, CDR2 SMNVEV (reference sequence). V was clipped by 5 bases and J by 0 bases, with 11 bases between them. This CDR3 comprises 15 residues. The CDR3 spells CASSQLGDSYNEQFF. The CDR3 coding sequence is TGTGCCAGCAGTCAATTGGGGGACTCCTACAATGAGCAGTTCTTC.

The chain employs TRBV30 and TRBJ2-1; D gene ambiguous. Germline values: CDR1 GTSNPN, CDR2 SVGIG (reference sequence). Trimming left V 0 bases short and J 7 bases short, with 13 bases between. This CDR3 has 14 residues. The CDR3, as DNA: TGTGCCTGGAGTGTGGACGCAAAGACGAATGAGCAGTTCTTC. Residues: CAWSVDAKTNEQFF.

This clonotype was found a few times. The chain has TRBV5-6 and TRBJ1-2; 7 bases agree with TRBD1. In germline, CDR1 is SGHDT, CDR2 YYEEEE. V shed 0 bases and J 6 bases; nucleotides not matched to a gene: 5. This CDR3 is 14 amino acids long. CDR3 in amino acids: CASSLEGTENGYTF. CDR3 bases: TGTGCCAGCAGCTTGGAAGGGACAGAGAATGGCTACACCTTC.